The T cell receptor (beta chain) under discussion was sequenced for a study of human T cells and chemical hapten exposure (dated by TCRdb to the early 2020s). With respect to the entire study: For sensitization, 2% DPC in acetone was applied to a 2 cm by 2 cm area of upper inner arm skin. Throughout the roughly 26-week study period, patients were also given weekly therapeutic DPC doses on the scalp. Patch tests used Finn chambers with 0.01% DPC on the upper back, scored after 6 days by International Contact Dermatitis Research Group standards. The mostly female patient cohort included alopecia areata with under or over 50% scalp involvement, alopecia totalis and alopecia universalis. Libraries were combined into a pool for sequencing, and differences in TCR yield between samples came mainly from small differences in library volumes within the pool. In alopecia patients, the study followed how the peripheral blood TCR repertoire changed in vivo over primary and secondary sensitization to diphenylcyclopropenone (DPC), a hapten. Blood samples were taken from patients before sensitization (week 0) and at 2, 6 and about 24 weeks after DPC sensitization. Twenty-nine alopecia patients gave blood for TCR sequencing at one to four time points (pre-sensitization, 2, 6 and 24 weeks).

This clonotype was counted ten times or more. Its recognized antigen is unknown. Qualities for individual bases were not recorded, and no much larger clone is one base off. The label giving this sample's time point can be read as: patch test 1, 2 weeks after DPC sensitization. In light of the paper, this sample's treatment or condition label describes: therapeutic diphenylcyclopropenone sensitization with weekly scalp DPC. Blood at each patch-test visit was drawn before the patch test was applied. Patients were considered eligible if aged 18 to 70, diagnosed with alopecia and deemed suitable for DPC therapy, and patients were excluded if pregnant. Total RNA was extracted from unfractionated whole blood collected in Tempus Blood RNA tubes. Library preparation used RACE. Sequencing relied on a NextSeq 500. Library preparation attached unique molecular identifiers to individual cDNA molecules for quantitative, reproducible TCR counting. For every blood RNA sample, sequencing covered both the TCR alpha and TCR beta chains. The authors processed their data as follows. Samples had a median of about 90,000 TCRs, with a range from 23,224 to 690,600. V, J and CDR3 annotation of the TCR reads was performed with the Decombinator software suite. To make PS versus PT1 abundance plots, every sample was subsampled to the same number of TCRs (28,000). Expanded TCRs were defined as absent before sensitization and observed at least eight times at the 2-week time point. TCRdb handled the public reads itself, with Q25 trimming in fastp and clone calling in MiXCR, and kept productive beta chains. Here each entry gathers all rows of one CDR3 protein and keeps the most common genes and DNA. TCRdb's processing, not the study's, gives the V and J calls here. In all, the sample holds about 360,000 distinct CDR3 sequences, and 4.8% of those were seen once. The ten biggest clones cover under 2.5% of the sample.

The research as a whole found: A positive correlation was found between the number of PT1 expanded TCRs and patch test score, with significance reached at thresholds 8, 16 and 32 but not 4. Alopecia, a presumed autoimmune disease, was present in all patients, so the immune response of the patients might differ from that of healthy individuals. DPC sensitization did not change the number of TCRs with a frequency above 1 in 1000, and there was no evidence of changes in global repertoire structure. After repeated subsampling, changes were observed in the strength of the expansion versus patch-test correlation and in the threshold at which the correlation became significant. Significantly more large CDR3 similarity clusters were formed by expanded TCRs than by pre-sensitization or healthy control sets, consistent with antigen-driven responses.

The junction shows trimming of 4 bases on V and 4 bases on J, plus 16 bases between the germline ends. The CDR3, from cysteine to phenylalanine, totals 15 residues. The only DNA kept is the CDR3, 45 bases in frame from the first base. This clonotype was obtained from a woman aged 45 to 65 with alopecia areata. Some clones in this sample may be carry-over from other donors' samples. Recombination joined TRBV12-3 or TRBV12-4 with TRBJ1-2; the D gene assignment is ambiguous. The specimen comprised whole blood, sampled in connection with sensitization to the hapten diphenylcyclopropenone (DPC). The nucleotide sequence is TGTGCCAGCAGTTCAACCGGGCCCGTGAGCTATGGCTACACCTTC. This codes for CASSSTGPVSYGYTF.